A selection of T cell receptor beta chains follows, all from one sample in a study of CD8+CD57+ T cells in acquired aplastic anemia. TCRdb reanalysed the reads using MiXCR and keeps one entry per CDR3 protein. The sample consists of about 160,000 distinct CDR3 sequences, 45% to 50% of them appearing once. What was sequenced was sorted CD4+, CD8+, or CD8+CD57+ T cells (not recorded which) from PBMCs. These receptors all stem from a human donor with aplastic anemia. Each CDR3 is given with its conserved first and last residue. The order of the fields is D gene, J gene, clone size, V gene, CDR3 DNA, CDR3 protein. D genes are given only for firm matches. Part of the rows lack a size; the others show once, few, many or a class for expanded clones.

.	TRBJ1-5	.	TRBV24-1	TGTGCCACCAGTTCTCCGGCAGCACCATATAGCAATCAGCCCCAGCATTTT	CATSSPAAPYSNQPQHF
TRBD2	TRBJ2-5	once	TRBV15	TGTGCCACCAGCGCGACTAGCGGGCCCCAAGAGACCCAGTACTTC	CATSATSGPQETQYF
.	TRBJ2-1	.	TRBV7-3	TGTGCCAGCAGGTTCCAGTACAATGAGCAGTTCTTC	CASRFQYNEQFF
TRBD1	TRBJ1-4	.	TRBV2	TGTGCCAGCAGTGAAGAAGGGGGCAAGAGTGAAAAACTGTTTTTT	CASSEEGGKSEKLFF
.	TRBJ1-1	.	TRBV6-1	TGTGCCAGCGCTCGGGGATGGGGTGAGATGAACACTGAAGCTTTCTTT	CASARGWGEMNTEAFF
.	TRBJ1-1	.	TRBV15	TGTGCCACCAGCAGCGGGATGAACACTGAAGCTTTCTTT	CATSSGMNTEAFF
.	TRBJ2-7	.	TRBV7-9	TGTGCCAGCAGCTTTAGGATCTACGAGCAGTACTTC	CASSFRIYEQYF
.	TRBJ2-7	.	TRBV29-1	TGCAGCGCTCAGGGTCCCGGAACCTACGAGCAGTACTTC	CSAQGPGTYEQYF
.	TRBJ1-6	many	TRBV13	TGTGCCAGCCAAGACGGAGAAAATTCACCCCTCCACTTT	CASQDGENSPLHF
TRBD1	TRBJ2-2	.	TRBV9	TGTGCCAGCAGCACCGGACAGGTTTCGAACACCGGGGAGCTGTTTTTT	CASSTGQVSNTGELFF
.	TRBJ2-1	many	TRBV12-3/TRBV12-4	TGTGCCAGCAGCCCAGGGGGAGGGTGGAACGATGAGCAGTTCTTC	CASSPGGGWNDEQFF
.	TRBJ1-3	once	TRBV3-1	TGTGCCAGCAGCCAAGATGCCGGAGTTGGGGGGGGAAACACCATATATTTT	CASSQDAGVGGGNTIYF
.	TRBJ2-1	.	TRBV19	TGTGCCAGTAGTATAAGTACGGTCTGGCGGAATGAGCAGTTCTTC	CASSISTVWRNEQFF
.	TRBJ1-3	few	TRBV7-9	TGTGCCAGCAGCCCCGCAGGGGCGCGAGGAAACACCATATATTTT	CASSPAGARGNTIYF
TRBD2	TRBJ2-7	.	TRBV7-6	TGTGCCAGCAGCTTAGCGAGCAGCGGGAGGTCCTACGAGCAGTACTTC	CASSLASSGRSYEQYF
TRBD2	TRBJ2-5	many	TRBV4-1	TGCGCCAGCAGTTACGGACTAGGTCTTACGGAGACCCAGTACTTC	CASSYGLGLTETQYF
TRBD1	TRBJ2-1	.	TRBV19	TGTGCCAGTAGTATCCGGGACAGGGGAGGCAATGAGCAGTTCTTC	CASSIRDRGGNEQFF
TRBD1	TRBJ1-4	many	TRBV4-3	TGCGCCAGCAGACTCGGGACAGGAAATGAAAAACTGTTTTTT	CASRLGTGNEKLFF
TRBD1	TRBJ2-7	many	TRBV6-1	TGTGCCAGCAGTGAAGCGCGATGGACAGGGACCTACGAGCAGTACTTC	CASSEARWTGTYEQYF
.	TRBJ2-2	.	TRBV12-3/TRBV12-4	TGTGCCAGCAGTTTCGCAGGGGCCAACACCGGGGAGCTGTTTTTT	CASSFAGANTGELFF
.	TRBJ2-7	many	TRBV11-2	TGTGCCAGCAGCTTCGGGACCGCTACCTACGAGCAGTACTTC	CASSFGTATYEQYF
.	TRBJ1-2	many	TRBV6-5	TGTGCCAGCAGTTTTATTGGACTCGTCGGCTATGGCTACACCTTC	CASSFIGLVGYGYTF
.	TRBJ1-2	many	TRBV2	TGTGCCAGCAGTGTTCGCACTGCTAACTATGGCTACACCTTC	CASSVRTANYGYTF
.	TRBJ1-2	few	TRBV7-9	TGTGCCAGCAGCTTAGGCCCGTCTAACTATGGCTACACCTTC	CASSLGPSNYGYTF
.	TRBJ2-2	.	TRBV7-2	TGTGCCAGCAGCTCGACCGGGGAGCTGTTTTTT	CASSSTGELFF
.	TRBJ1-1	.	TRBV19	TGTGCCAGTACCTCCGTGAGTCAGGGGAACACTGAAGCTTTCTTT	CASTSVSQGNTEAFF
.	TRBJ2-1	many	TRBV7-9	TGTGCCAGCAGCTCTCTTCTCTTGGAGCAGTTCTTC	CASSSLLLEQFF
TRBD1	TRBJ1-1	.	TRBV10-3	TGTGCCAGCAGTTACGACAGGGGGACTCTTGAAGCTTTCTTT	CASSYDRGTLEAFF
TRBD1	TRBJ1-5	.	TRBV10-3	TGTGCCTCAGGGGGTTATAGCAATCAGCCCCAGCATTTT	CASGGYSNQPQHF
.	TRBJ1-2	once	TRBV10-3	TGTGCCATCAGTGAGACAGGGTTCGGCTACACCTTC	CAISETGFGYTF
.	TRBJ2-7	.	TRBV7-2	TGTGCCACCGCGGGCACAGAAGCCTACGAGCAGTACTTC	CATAGTEAYEQYF
TRBD1	TRBJ1-1	few	TRBV2	TGTGCCAGCAGTGCAGACAGGGTCATGAACACTGAAGCTTTCTTT	CASSADRVMNTEAFF
TRBD1	TRBJ1-2	once	TRBV2	TGTGCCAGCAGTGAAGAGGGGGCGAGGTATGGCTACACCTTC	CASSEEGARYGYTF
TRBD1	TRBJ1-1	many	TRBV7-9	TGTGCCAGCACTCTCCCAGGGGGGGTGAACACTGAAGCTTTCTTT	CASTLPGGVNTEAFF
.	TRBJ1-4	.	TRBV19	TGTGCCAGTAGTATGGGACGGACTAATGAAAAACTGTTTTTT	CASSMGRTNEKLFF
.	TRBJ1-6	many	TRBV15	TGTGCCACCAGCAGAGATTCGGCCTCTGATTCACCCCTCCACTTT	CATSRDSASDSPLHF
.	TRBJ2-6	few	TRBV7-8	TGTGCCAGCAGCTTAGTTGGGGCCAACGTCCTGACTTTC	CASSLVGANVLTF
.	TRBJ2-3	many	TRBV9	TGTGCCAGCAGCGTAGACGGGACCCCAGAAGAGGCAGATACGCAGTATTTT	CASSVDGTPEEADTQYF
TRBD2	TRBJ2-3	.	TRBV6-2/TRBV6-3	TGTGCCAGCCAACTAGCGGATGGCACAGATACGCGGTATTTT	CASQLADGTDTRYF
TRBD1	TRBJ1-2	.	TRBV20-1	TGCAGTGCTAGTCCCTACAGGGGAGGCTACACCTTC	CSASPYRGGYTF
TRBD1	TRBJ2-7	.	TRBV5-1	TGCGCCAGCAGCTCGGGACAGGGGAACTACGAGCAGTACTTC	CASSSGQGNYEQYF
.	TRBJ2-7	few	TRBV20-1	TGCAGTGCTAGCCCCTCGGATCACCCCTACGAGCAGTACTTC	CSASPSDHPYEQYF
TRBD1	TRBJ2-1	.	TRBV7-3	TGTGCCAGCAGCCCGGACAGGGACAATGAGCAGTTCTTC	CASSPDRDNEQFF
.	TRBJ2-5	.	TRBV6-4	TGTGCCAGCAGTGAACAGGCCCAAGAGACCCAGTACTTC	CASSEQAQETQYF
.	TRBJ2-7	.	TRBV7-2	TGTGCCAGCAGCTTCGGGGGGCCGGGCTACGAGCAGTACTTC	CASSFGGPGYEQYF
.	TRBJ2-6	many	TRBV11-2	TGTGCCAGCACCTCGCGATTCCGACAGGAACGCTCTGGGGCCAACGTCCTGACTTTC	CASTSRFRQERSGANVLTF
.	TRBJ2-3	.	TRBV7-6	TGTGCCAGCAGCTCGGAGGGTGGAGATACGCAGTATTTT	CASSSEGGDTQYF
TRBD2	TRBJ2-1	many	TRBV7-9	TGTGCCAGCAGCTTAGTAGCGGGAGGTAACAATGAGCAGTTCTTC	CASSLVAGGNNEQFF